The 16 T cell receptor beta chains reported below all come from one sample, sequenced in a study of OX40 agonist ivuxolimab in advanced cancers. The library was obtained by the immunoSEQ multiplex PCR assay. As stored in TCRdb, this immuneACCESS dataset retains in-frame rearrangements with V and J assigned. A fraction of the clones does not appear; measured against another copy, unresolved V genes explain less than half of the discrepancy, and the remainder lacks a known reason. Across this sample there are about 88,000 clones, with approximately 85% seen only once. Over 0.2% of the sample belongs to the ten largest clones. The material was CD4+ or CD8+ T cells sorted from blood, obtained in a trial of the OX40 agonist ivuxolimab. The source of these receptors is an adult with an advanced solid tumor such as melanoma, head and neck, liver or kidney cancer.

This chain links TRBV19 with TRBJ1-4; the match to TRBD1 covers 7 bases. V shed 3 bases and J 7 bases; nucleotides not matched to a gene: 11. This CDR3 is 16 amino acids long. CDR1 and CDR2 (germline): LNHDA, SQIVND (reference sequence). CDR3 nucleotide sequence: TGTGCCAGTAGTATTCCAGGGACAGCCTTAGGTGAAAAACTGTTTTTT. Protein sequence: CASSIPGTALGEKLFF. The full variable domain, rest sourced from reference TRBV19 and TRBJ1-4, is DGGITQSPKYLFRKEGQNVTLSCEQNLNHDAMYWYRQDPGQGLRLIYYSQIVNDFQKGDIAEGYSVSREKKESFPLTVTSAQKNPTAFYLCASSIPGTALGEKLFFGSGTQLSVL.

The rearrangement joins TRBV2 to TRBJ1-1; TRBD1 matches at 8 bases. V lost 2 bases to trimming and J lost 5 bases; unmatched junction nucleotides: 4. Germline loops: CDR1 SNHLY, CDR2 FYNNEI. This CDR3 region has 14 residues. Here the CDR3 reads CASSERTGGTEAFF. CDR3 sequence (DNA): TGTGCCAGCAGTGAACGAACAGGGGGAACTGAAGCTTTCTTT.

The V and J genes are TRBV6-4 and TRBJ2-1, with TRBD2 matching over 12 bases. With 4 bases clipped from V and 1 base from J, the junction kept 2 bases outside the gene matches. The CDR3 covers 16 residues. The germline V gene has CDR1 MRHNA and CDR2 SNTAGT. The CDR3 spells CASSASGGASYNEQFF. Written as DNA, the CDR3 is TGTGCCAGCAGTGCTAGCGGGGGGGCGTCCTACAATGAGCAGTTCTTC.

This clone appeared once. This sequence joins TRBV20-1 and TRBJ2-1; D is possibly TRBD1 or TRBD2 (5 bases each). Between the trimmed V and J ends, which lost 0 bases and 13 bases, there was a span of 10 bases. The CDR3 consists of 11 residues. Germline CDR1 is DFQATT and CDR2 is SNEGSKA (reference sequence). CDR3 sequence (DNA): TGCAGTGCTAGAGACAGGGACCGTCAGTTCTTC. It specifies CSARDRDRQFF.

The V and J genes are TRBV21-1 and TRBJ2-7; the D call in the table, TRBD1, was not verified against the DNA. TRBV21-1 is a recognized pseudogene. This CDR3 comprises 16 residues. CDR3 DNA: TGTGCCAGCAGCACCATGGACAGGAAGAGCTCCTACGAGCAGTACGTC. Its translation: CASSTMDRKSSYEQYV.

The chain uses TRBV29-1 and TRBJ1-6; maybe TRBD1 (5 bases). V was cut by 5 bases and J by 10 bases, with 15 bases left in between. There are 13 residues in the CDR3. Germline values: CDR1 SQVTM, CDR2 ANQGSEA. The CDR3 loop is CSVTFPGLSPLHF. The CDR3 DNA follows: TGCAGCGTTACGTTCCCGGGGCTCTCACCCCTCCACTTT.

In this sample, this clone turned up once. The V call is TRBV29-1, the J call TRBJ1-4; tentatively, D is TRBD1 (5 bases). CDR1 is SQVTM, CDR2 ANQGSEA, per germline. This CDR3 has 12 residues. Trimming left V 7 bases short and J 4 bases short, with 10 bases between. The CDR3: CSGQSLNEKLFF. The CDR3 DNA follows: TGCAGCGGACAGAGCCTTAATGAAAAACTGTTTTTT.

The chain is built from TRBV19 and TRBJ1-1; TRBD1 matches 9 bases. The CDR3 contains 14 residues. V trimming: 3 bases; J trimming: 4 bases; junction bases outside the gene matches: 3. Germline V gives CDR1 LNHDA, CDR2 SQIVND (reference sequence). The CDR3 DNA follows: TGTGCCAGTAGTATGGGGACAGGGCTCACTGAAGCTTTCTTT. This codes for CASSMGTGLTEAFF.

CDR3 DNA: TGCGCCAGCAGCCCACGGACAGGGGAAGATACGCAGTATTTT. Its translation is CASSPRTGEDTQYF. This chain joins TRBV5-1 and TRBJ2-3; 9 nucleotides agree with TRBD1. There are 14 residues in the CDR3. Trimming took 4 bases from V and 5 from J; bases not matched to a gene: 5. Germline loops: CDR1 SGHRS, CDR2 YFSETQ. The full variable domain, in which reference TRBV5-1 and TRBJ2-3 provide the parts outside the CDR3, is KAGVTQTPRYLIKTRGQQVTLSCSPISGHRSVSWYQQTPGQGLQFLFEYFSETQRNKGNFPGRFSGRQFSNSRSEMNVSTLELGDSALYLCASSPRTGEDTQYFGPGTRLTVL.

V and J are TRBV5-1 and TRBJ2-1, with 8 bases aligning to TRBD2. The CDR3 runs 15 residues. The J segment lost 7 bases and the V segment lost 3 bases, leaving 9 bases of the junction unmatched. The germline gives CDR1 SGHRS, CDR2 YFSETQ. The CDR3 here is CASSSSGGVRNEQFF. For the CDR3, the DNA is TGCGCCAGCAGCTCGTCCGGGGGGGTTCGAAATGAGCAGTTCTTC.

The J gene is TRBJ2-7, the V gene TRBV6-6; 7 bases match TRBD1. The junction had 7 bases not matched to a gene; V was cut back by 6 bases and J by 2 bases. CDR1 and CDR2 (germline): MNHNY, SVGAGI (reference sequence). CDR3 length: 14 residues. Here the CDR3 DNA reads TGTGCCAGCAGAATGGACAGGTTCACCTACGAGCAGTACGTC. Translated, it gives CASRMDRFTYEQYV.

The chain recombines TRBV10-1 with TRBJ2-7, with TRBD2 identical over 7 bases. Germline V gene sequence: CDR1 WNHNN, CDR2 SYGVQD (reference sequence). This CDR3 is 16 amino acids long. V gave up 6 bases and J gave up 2 bases; unmatched junction bases: 13. DNA of the CDR3: TGCGCCAGCAGCCCAAAAGCGAGCGGGACCCCCTACGAGCAGTACTTC. Residues: CASSPKASGTPYEQYF.

This chain uses TRBV28 with TRBJ1-4; possibly TRBD1 for D (6 bases). V lost 7 bases to trimming and J lost 7 bases, with 16 bases between them. CDR1 is MDHEN, CDR2 SYDVKM, per germline. The CDR3 loop spans 14 amino acids. The CDR3 here is CASIPGGFGEKLFF. CDR3 DNA: TGTGCCAGCATCCCCGGGGGCTTTGGTGAAAAACTGTTTTTT.

The chain links TRBV28 to TRBJ1-1; D unclear. Germline V gives CDR1 MDHEN, CDR2 SYDVKM. The CDR3 has 10 amino acids. The V and J ends lost 6 bases and 7 bases respectively, with 6 bases between them. CDR3 DNA: TGTGCCAGCAGGCAGCATGAAGCTTTCTTT. It is translated as CASRQHEAFF.

The sample holds one count of this clone. CDR3 sequence (DNA): TGCGCCAGCAGCCAACAGGGCCGGACAGGGACTGGAAACACCATATATTTT. The encoded protein is CASSQQGRTGTGNTIYF. The chain is built from TRBV4-1 and TRBJ1-3; 8 nucleotides line up with TRBD1. V was pared by 2 bases and J by 2 bases, with 8 bases of the junction left unmatched. The CDR3 totals 17 residues. CDR1 is MGHRA and CDR2 is YSYEKL in the germline V gene.

This clone has just a few counts. This sequence joins TRBV27 and TRBJ2-7, with TRBD1 matching over 7 bases. The V gene's germline CDR1 is MNHEY and CDR2 SMNVEV (reference sequence). The CDR3 has 14 residues. Unmatched junction bases numbered 7, after V lost 4 bases and J lost 4 bases. The CDR3 reads CASSSSRQGYEQYF. The CDR3 DNA follows: TGTGCCAGCAGTTCCTCCAGACAGGGTTACGAGCAGTACTTC.